This T cell receptor (beta chain) was sequenced during a study of cytomegalovirus exposure and HLA in healthy donors (dated by TCRdb to the late 2010s). About the investigation overall: An earlier analysis of some 600 of the donors reported about 300 Gb of sequence data and 95 million to 140 million unique TCR beta sequences obtained from about 179 million T cells. Along with the approximately 700-subject first cohort, a separate validation cohort of over a hundred different subjects was used. Because of strong linkage in the cohort, a few DR-DQ haplotypes were treated as single units for association and clustering. Rather than drawing on any new phenotypic data, the later analysis identified candidate immune exposures from TCR beta sequences and the way those sequences occurred across donors. Among the approximately 400 genotyped donors, around 81% belonged to the genetic ancestry cluster associated with self-reported Caucasian donors. Alongside the repertoire data, information on donor age, sex, ethnicity and CMV serostatus was compiled. Typing coverage differed by locus: A, B, C, DRB1 and DQB1 were typed in about 620-640 donors, DQA1 in 522, DPA1 in over 600, and DPB1 in approximately 450. Every repertoire in the discovery cohort had been generated on one and the same sequencing platform. An earlier analysis of around 580 of the donors used high-throughput TCR beta sequencing to judge whether each TCR beta V gene segment behaved as functional or pseudogenic. HLA typing included class I and class II loci at four-digit resolution. An early release that covered fewer than 750 HLA-typed donors contained approximately 320 gigabases of sequencing data and 70 million to 100 million unique TCR sequences. In a later genetic analysis, genome-wide SNP genotypes for about 55% of the roughly 700 donors were used, and that subset was treated as a discovery cohort. In a later analysis, previously published TCR beta repertoires from 600 to 850 donors were re-analyzed and high-resolution HLA genotyping was added so that TCR occurrence patterns could be studied. Among roughly 400 genotyped donors of the cohort, an average of about 240,000 unique TCR beta nucleotide sequences was sequenced per donor, of which about 18% were non-productive. High-throughput TCR immunosequencing, statistical association of individual TCRs with disease status, and machine learning were combined to predict cytomegalovirus infection status. The study was designed to test whether signatures of past pathogen exposure could be identified by cataloging public T cell receptors. The T cell repertoires of several hundred subjects were profiled by immunosequencing and related to cytomegalovirus serostatus.

General conclusions and limits of the study: The sequencing pipeline was judged likely to have produced a cluster of highly shared sequence variants as a technical artifact. An earlier analysis of approximately 500 of the donors showed that most TCR beta V segments appeared in productive rearrangements either about 87% or about 30% of the time, which broadly matched IMGT annotations. In a later analysis, TCR association rates were found to vary across HLA loci, with the most associated TCRs seen for DRB1 alleles and the fewest for HLA-C alleles. The classifier was reported to diagnose cytomegalovirus status with high specificity and sensitivity in both the original and validation cohorts. Most CMV-associated TCR beta chains appeared to be HLA-restricted in a later analysis, and the HLA associations seemed to be driven largely by CMV exposure. In this cohort, only TCR beta chains were sequenced, and detectable features were limited by the absence of alpha or paired-chain data. The study gave a list of about 160 TCR beta chains associated with cytomegalovirus. In a later genetic analysis, fewer N-insertions in productive TCRs were reported among donors in an Asian-associated ancestry cluster than the roughly 640-donor mean. Roughly 17 rarely observed V segments, including chromosome 9 orphons, were excluded from the earlier analysis of almost 600 of the donors because counts were too low. Some IMGT-functional V segments, including TRBV6-2 and TRBV6-3, could not be told apart with the 87-base-pair reads, so those segments were excluded. A later analysis found that HLA-associated TCR beta chains were more clonally expanded and had lower generation probabilities than equally common non-associated chains. Because HLA typing was missing for some donors at each locus, association tests included only the typed subset. Immune exposure information for the cohort was limited to CMV serostatus. It was suggested by the authors that the approach could potentially be generalized to other disease states and immunological phenotypes. Sequencing depth was assumed to be roughly uniform across donors in the presence/absence analyses, though that assumption may not hold. Strong co-occurrence of HLA alleles, especially DR and DQ, made assigning TCR associations to individual alleles difficult. While some public TCRs were present in many individuals, most TCR sequences turned up only very rarely across donors. A later genetic analysis associated a missense DCLRE1C variant with V-gene and J-gene trimming of TCR beta chains, and an independent cohort replicated the association. A later analysis reported that several top co-occurrence clusters appeared linked to parvovirus B19, influenza, CMV and Epstein-Barr virus. A further reported finding was that TCR beta sequences accurately predicted the HLA-A and HLA-B alleles for most subjects in the first cohort. In a later analysis, 15,000 to 20,000 TCR beta sequences were associated with specific HLA alleles at a false discovery rate of 0.05. Linkage disequilibrium might explain the correlated functional status among segregating V segments, but an unknown experimental factor could not be excluded. A few of the identified cytomegalovirus-associated TCR beta chains were confirmed in vitro to be specific for cytomegalovirus antigens.

In regard to this clone: No cognate antigen has been identified for it. The sample holds no much larger clone one base away, and base qualities are not on file.

Library prep was done by the immunoSEQ multiplex PCR assay. For the multiplex PCR, a mixture combining 60 forward primers for TCR Vbeta segments and 13 reverse primers for TCR Jbeta segments was used. Amplification of the CDR3 region of rearranged TCR beta genes was performed with a multiplex PCR assay on genomic DNA. The amplified TCR beta libraries were sequenced on the Illumina HiSeq System as 87-base-pair reads. In the authors' own workflow: In a later analysis, tens of millions of unique TCR beta chains were counted across the 650 to 750 repertoires, and roughly 11 million of these chains were shared by at least two donors. Raw reads were error-corrected and collapsed into unique sequences with a nearest-neighbor algorithm that merged closely related sequences to remove PCR and sequencing errors. V, D and J gene segments were assigned by aligning CDR3 sequences to IMGT reference sequences. For a sequence to be retained, at least a six-nucleotide match to both a V gene segment and a J gene segment was required. A rearrangement was called productive if the CDR3 had no stop codons and remained in frame with V and J, and every other rearrangement was called non-productive. CDR3 was defined by IMGT convention, running from the second conserved V-encoded cysteine to the conserved J-encoded phenylalanine. The earlier analysis of 500 to 650 of the donors excluded any sequence lacking an unambiguous match to a single V gene segment. In an earlier analysis of about 590 of the donors, a V segment was called functional when productive rearrangements were above 56.7%, and segregating when the standard deviation between donors exceeded 5%. A statistical classification framework was built for diagnosing cytomegalovirus status from the catalog of TCR beta chain sequences. V and J gene assignment, in a later analysis, came from comparing TCR nucleotide sequences with IMGT/GENE-DB human TR gene sequences. A later analysis assigned CDR3 sequences and most-parsimonious VDJ recombination scenarios with the TCRdist pipeline. In a later analysis, each TCR beta chain was defined by its CDR3 amino acid sequence together with its V-gene family, and reads lacking a unique V-gene family were excluded. In a later analysis, approximately 590 highly shared, low-generation-probability nucleotide sequences were removed to address suspected cross-contamination and a sequencing artifact. In a later analysis, a clonal expansion index for each public chain was calculated from normalized within-repertoire ranks of inferred template counts. In a later analysis, generation probabilities were computed with a VDJ recombination model fitted to out-of-frame rearrangements, and the resulting probabilities were checked against IGoR. In a later analysis, hypergeometric tests were used to score TCR-TCR, TCR-HLA and TCR-CMV co-occurrence, with a repertoire-size bias correction applied to TCR pairs. In a later analysis, false discovery rates were estimated by permuting HLA or CMV assignments 20 times. In a later analysis, co-occurring TCRs were grouped with DBSCAN, and TCRdist sequence similarity was added when clustering was performed within HLA-allele-positive subsets. Repertoires with fewer than 30,000 or more than 120,000 public chains were left out of co-occurrence clustering, as were several repertoires with anomalous nucleotide sharing. Sourced from immuneACCESS, this table was stored by TCRdb with only in-frame sequences that have V and J called. A share of the clones is absent; for the studies checked, an unresolved V gene accounts for under half, and the remainder has no known explanation. V, J and clone size reflect that table, while D and trimming were determined from the DNA. The sample has 100,000 to 150,000 clones on record, about 64% of them singletons. The ten top clones hold 2.4% of the sample.

The cohort was made up of hundreds of healthy bone marrow donors. At the time of sampling, every cohort member was nominally healthy, though immune exposures that went unrecorded were likely present. The donor tested CMV seronegative, placing the donor among the 352 seronegative members of the cohort. Each donor provided a peripheral blood sample, and peripheral blood mononuclear cells were used for TCR beta sequencing. The Qiagen DNeasy Blood Extraction Kit was used to extract genomic DNA from the blood cell samples. The CDR3 runs 14 amino acids, cysteine and phenylalanine included. This entry keeps only the CDR3 DNA: 42 bases, framed from base 1. In the germline V gene (reference sequence), CDR1 corresponds to MNHEY and CDR2 to SMNVEV. V trim: 5 bases; J trim: 3 bases; unmatched bases: 1.

This clonotype originated in a woman aged 40 to 55 in good health and CMV-seronegative. Recombination joined TRBV27 with TRBJ1-6; TRBD1 agrees with 7 junctional bases. Sample: PBMCs. Read as DNA, the sequence is TGTGCCAGCAGTGACAGGGTCTATAATTCACCCCTCCACTTT. Translated, it gives CASSDRVYNSPLHF.